The sequence of this T cell receptor (beta chain) was determined in a study of CD8+CD57+ T cells in acquired aplastic anemia. Looking at the study overall: Sorted CD4+ plus CD8+ cells gave DNA averaging around 3.2 ug.

This clonotype has a count of ten or more. Its antigen is not known. CDR1 and CDR2 (germline): SGDLS, YYNGEE. The CDR3 contains 14 residues. The V and J ends lost 2 bases and 5 bases respectively, with 13 bases between them. TCR beta VDJ combinations and CDR3 sequences were profiled from genomic DNA. Each CDR3 protein is one row after TCRdb ran MiXCR on the reads. This sample has around 500,000 distinct CDR3 sequences, with about a third found just once. Study outcomes and limitations: Approximately 27 CD8+ CDR3 sequences occurred in both the patients and the controls.

For sequencing, patients were chosen who had shown expansion of CD8+CD57+ cells by flow cytometry. Severe acquired aplastic anemia was present in all patients. Receipt of therapy had not occurred in any patient by the time of blood sampling. The origin of this receptor is a human donor with aplastic anemia. The chain employs TRBV9 and TRBJ1-1, with D possibly being TRBD1 (5 bases). Sequences were obtained from sorted CD4+, CD8+, or CD8+CD57+ T cells (not recorded which) from PBMCs. CDR3 protein: CASSVTPGETEAFF. The CDR3 DNA follows: TGTGCCAGCAGCGTGACCCCGGGGGAAACTGAAGCTTTCTTT.